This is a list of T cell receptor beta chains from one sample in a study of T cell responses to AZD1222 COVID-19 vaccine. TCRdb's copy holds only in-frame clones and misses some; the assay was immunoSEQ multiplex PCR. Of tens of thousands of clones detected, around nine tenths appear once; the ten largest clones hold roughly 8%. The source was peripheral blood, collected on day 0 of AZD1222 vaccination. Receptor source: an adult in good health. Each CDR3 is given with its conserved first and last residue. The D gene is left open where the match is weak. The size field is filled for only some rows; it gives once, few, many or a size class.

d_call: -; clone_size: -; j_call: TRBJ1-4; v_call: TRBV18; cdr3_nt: TGTGCCAGCTCCAAGACAACTAATGAAAAACTGTTTTTT; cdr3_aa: CASSKTTNEKLFF
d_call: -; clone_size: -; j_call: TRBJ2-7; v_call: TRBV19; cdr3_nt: TGTGCCAGTCAGGGTGTCTACGAGCAGTACTTC; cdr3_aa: CASQGVYEQYF
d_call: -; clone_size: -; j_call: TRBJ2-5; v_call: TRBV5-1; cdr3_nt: TGCGCCAGCAGCTTGGCAGGGCATAGGGGAGAGACCCAGTACTTC; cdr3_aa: CASSLAGHRGETQYF
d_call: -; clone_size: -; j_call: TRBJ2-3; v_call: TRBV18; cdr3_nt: TGTGCCAGCTCTCTATACACAGATACGCAGTATTTT; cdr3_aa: CASSLYTDTQYF
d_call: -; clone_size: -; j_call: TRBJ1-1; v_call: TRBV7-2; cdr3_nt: TGTGCCAGCAGCCCAAGACGGAACATGAACACTGAAGCTTTCTTT; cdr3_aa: CASSPRRNMNTEAFF
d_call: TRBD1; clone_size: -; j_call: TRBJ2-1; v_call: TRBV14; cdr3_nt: TGTGCCAGCAGCCAAGGGTTTCAGACAGGGCTGAACAATGAGCAGTTCTTC; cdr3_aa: CASSQGFQTGLNNEQFF
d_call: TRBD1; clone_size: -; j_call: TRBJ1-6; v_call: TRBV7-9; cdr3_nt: TGTGCCAGCAGCTTAGGCGCGGGCAGGGGGCTTCTCCACTTT; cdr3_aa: CASSLGAGRGLLHF
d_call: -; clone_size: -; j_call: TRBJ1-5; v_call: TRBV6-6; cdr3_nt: TGTGCCAGCAGTTACTCGGGGGAAAGTCAGCCCCAGCATTTT; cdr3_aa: CASSYSGESQPQHF
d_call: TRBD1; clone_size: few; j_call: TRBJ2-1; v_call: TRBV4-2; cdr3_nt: TGTGCCAGCAGCCAAGATGGGACAGGGGGCTACAATGAGCAGTTCTTC; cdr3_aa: CASSQDGTGGYNEQFF
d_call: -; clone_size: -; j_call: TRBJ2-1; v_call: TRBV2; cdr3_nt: TGTGCCAGCAGTGTCAGTCAGGGCTCCTACAATGAGCAGTTCTTC; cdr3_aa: CASSVSQGSYNEQFF
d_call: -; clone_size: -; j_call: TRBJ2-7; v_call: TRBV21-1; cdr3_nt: TGTGCCAGCGTATACCGTCCCGCCTACGAGCAGTACTTC; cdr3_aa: CASVYRPAYEQYF
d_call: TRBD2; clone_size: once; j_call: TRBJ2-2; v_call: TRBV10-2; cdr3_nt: TGCGCCAGACCAAGCGGGAGGGCCTTCCACACCGGGGAGCTGTTTTTT; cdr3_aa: CARPSGRAFHTGELFF
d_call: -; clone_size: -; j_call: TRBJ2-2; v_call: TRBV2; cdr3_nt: TGTGCCAGCAGTGATATAGGACACGCCACCGGGGAGCTGTTTTTT; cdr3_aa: CASSDIGHATGELFF
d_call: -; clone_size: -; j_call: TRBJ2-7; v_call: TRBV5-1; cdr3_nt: TGCGCCAGCAGCTTGAGGCCCGGCGTGAGCTCCTACGAGCAGTACTTC; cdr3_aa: CASSLRPGVSSYEQYF
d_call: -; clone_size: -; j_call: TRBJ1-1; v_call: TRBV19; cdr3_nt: TGTGCCAGTACCCTAATGGGCCCTCCGGACACTGAAGCTTTCTTT; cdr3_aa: CASTLMGPPDTEAFF
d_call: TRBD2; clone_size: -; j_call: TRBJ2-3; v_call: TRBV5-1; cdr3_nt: TGCGCCAGCAGTACGGCGGGGGACACAGATACGCAGTATTTT; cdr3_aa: CASSTAGDTDTQYF
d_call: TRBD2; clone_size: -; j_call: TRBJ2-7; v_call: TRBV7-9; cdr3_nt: TGTGCCAGCAGCACCGCTCTCGAGCGGGGAAGCTCCTACGAGCAGTACTTC; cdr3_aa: CASSTALERGSSYEQYF
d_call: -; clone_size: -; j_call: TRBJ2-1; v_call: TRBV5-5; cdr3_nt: TGTGCCAGCAGCTCGCCAGGAAAGGGAAGCTCCTACAATGAGCAGTTCTTC; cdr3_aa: CASSSPGKGSSYNEQFF
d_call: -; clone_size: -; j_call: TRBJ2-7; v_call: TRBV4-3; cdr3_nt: TGCGCCAGCAGCCAAGATGGGAGGTTCTCCTACGAGCAGTACTTC; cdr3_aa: CASSQDGRFSYEQYF
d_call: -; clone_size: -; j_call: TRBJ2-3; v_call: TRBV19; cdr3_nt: TGTGCCAGTAGCCTCGGGGGCGAGGCAACGCAGTATTTT; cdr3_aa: CASSLGGEATQYF
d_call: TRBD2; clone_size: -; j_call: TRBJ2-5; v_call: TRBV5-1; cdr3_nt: TGCGCCAGCAGCTTCCCCCGGACTAGCGGAGGAGAGACCCAGTACTTC; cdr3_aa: CASSFPRTSGGETQYF
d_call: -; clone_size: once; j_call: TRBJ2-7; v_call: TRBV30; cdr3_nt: TGTGCCTGGACTCGGGGTACAGTGTCCTACGAGCAGTACTTC; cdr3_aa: CAWTRGTVSYEQYF
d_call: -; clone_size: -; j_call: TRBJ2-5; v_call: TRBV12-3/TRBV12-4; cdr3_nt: TGTGCCAGCAGCCAGTACCAAGAGACCCAGTACTTC; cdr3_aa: CASSQYQETQYF
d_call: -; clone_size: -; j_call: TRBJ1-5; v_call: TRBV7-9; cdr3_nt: TGTGCCAGCAGCTTAGGGGGCCTGTGGGGGAATCAGCCCCAGCATTTT; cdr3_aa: CASSLGGLWGNQPQHF
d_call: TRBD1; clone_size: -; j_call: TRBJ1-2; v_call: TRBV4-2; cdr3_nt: TGTGCCAGCAGCCAAGAGAGGGACAGGGATGGCTACACCTTC; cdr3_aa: CASSQERDRDGYTF
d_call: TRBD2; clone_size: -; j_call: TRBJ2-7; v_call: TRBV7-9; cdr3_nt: TGTGCCAGCAGCTTAGACCCGGGAGGTGGTGAGCAGTACTTC; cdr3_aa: CASSLDPGGGEQYF
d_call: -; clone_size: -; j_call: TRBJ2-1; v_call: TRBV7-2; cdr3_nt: TGTGCCAGCAGCTTATATAACCCCAATGAGCAGTTCTTC; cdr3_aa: CASSLYNPNEQFF
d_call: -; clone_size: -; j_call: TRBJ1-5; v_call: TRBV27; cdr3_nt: TGTGCCAGCAGTTTTGAAGGGGGGAATCAGCCCCAGCATTTT; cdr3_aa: CASSFEGGNQPQHF
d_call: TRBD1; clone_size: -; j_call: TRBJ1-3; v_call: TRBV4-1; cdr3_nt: TGCGCCAGCAGCCACGGACAGGGGGCGTCCGGAAACACCATATATTTT; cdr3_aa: CASSHGQGASGNTIYF
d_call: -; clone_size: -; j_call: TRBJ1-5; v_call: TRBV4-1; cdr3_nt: TGCGCCAGCAGCCAAGGCGCGTCAGGGAATCAGCCCCAGCATTTT; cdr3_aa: CASSQGASGNQPQHF
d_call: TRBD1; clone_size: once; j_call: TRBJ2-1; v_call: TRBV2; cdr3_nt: TGTGCCAGCATGGGACAGGGGAGCTCCTACAATGAGCAGTTCTTC; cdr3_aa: CASMGQGSSYNEQFF
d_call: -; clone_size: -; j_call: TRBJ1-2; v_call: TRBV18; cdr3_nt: TGTGCCAGCTCACCACGCGAAGCTAACTATGGCTACACCTTC; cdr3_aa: CASSPREANYGYTF
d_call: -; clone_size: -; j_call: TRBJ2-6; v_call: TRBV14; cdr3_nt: TGTGCCAGCAGCCAAAGGGGTCGGGGGGCTTCTTTCCCCACTGGGGCCAACGTCCTGACTTTC; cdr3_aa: CASSQRGRGASFPTGANVLTF
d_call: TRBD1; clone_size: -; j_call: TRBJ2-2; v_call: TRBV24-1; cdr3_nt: TGTGCCACCAGTGATTTGGGACAGGCGAACACCGGGGAGCTGTTTTTT; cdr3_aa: CATSDLGQANTGELFF
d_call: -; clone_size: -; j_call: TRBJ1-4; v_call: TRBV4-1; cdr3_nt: TGCGCCAGCAGCCAAGATTGGCTTCCAACTAATGAAAAACTGTTTTTT; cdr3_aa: CASSQDWLPTNEKLFF
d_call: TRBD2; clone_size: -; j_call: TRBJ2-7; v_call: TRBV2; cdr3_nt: TGTGCCAGCAAATTAACCGGGACTAGTGTGACCGAGCAGTACTTC; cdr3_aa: CASKLTGTSVTEQYF
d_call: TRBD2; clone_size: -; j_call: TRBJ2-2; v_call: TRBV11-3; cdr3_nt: TGTGCCAGCAGCCCCCTAGCGGGAGGGCCTAGCACCGGGGAGCTGTTTTTT; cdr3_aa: CASSPLAGGPSTGELFF
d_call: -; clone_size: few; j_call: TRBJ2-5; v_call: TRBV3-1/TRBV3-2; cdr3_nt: TGTGCCAGCAGCCCAACGTCGGGGTCTGGGGCCCAGTACTTC; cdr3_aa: CASSPTSGSGAQYF
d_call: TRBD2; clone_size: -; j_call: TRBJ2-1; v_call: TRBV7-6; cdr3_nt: TGTGCCAGCAGCTTCGCCACTAGCGGGCGGGGCAATGAGCAGTTCTTC; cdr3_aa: CASSFATSGRGNEQFF
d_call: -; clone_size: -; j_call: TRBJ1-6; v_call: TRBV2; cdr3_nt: TGTGCCAGCAGGTACTTTGCCAGTAATTCACCCCTCCACTTT; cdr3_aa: CASRYFASNSPLHF
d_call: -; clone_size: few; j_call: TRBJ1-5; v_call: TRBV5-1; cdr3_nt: TGCGCCAGCGCCCGGGACGGACGCAATCAGCCCCAGCATTTT; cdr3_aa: CASARDGRNQPQHF
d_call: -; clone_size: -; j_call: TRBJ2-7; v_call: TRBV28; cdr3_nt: TGTGCCAGCAGTTTAGGGCGGAGACCCTACGAGCAGTACTTC; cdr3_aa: CASSLGRRPYEQYF
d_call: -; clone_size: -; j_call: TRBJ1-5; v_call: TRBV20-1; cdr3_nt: TGCAGTGCTAGTGGACGGCTAAATCAGCCCCAGCATTTT; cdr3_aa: CSASGRLNQPQHF
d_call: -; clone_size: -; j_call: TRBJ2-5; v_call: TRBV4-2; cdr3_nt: TGTGCCAGCAGCCAAGAAGGGGCGAGGCGAGGTGATGAGACCCAGTACTTC; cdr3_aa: CASSQEGARRGDETQYF
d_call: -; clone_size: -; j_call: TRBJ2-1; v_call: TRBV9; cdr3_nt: TGTGCCAGCAGCGTAGATGTGGGGGACAATGAGCAGTTCTTC; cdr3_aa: CASSVDVGDNEQFF
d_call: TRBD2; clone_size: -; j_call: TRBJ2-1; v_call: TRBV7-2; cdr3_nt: TGTGCCAGCAGCTTAAGGCTAGCGGGAGTAGGTATTTCGGATGAGCAGTTCTTC; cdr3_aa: CASSLRLAGVGISDEQFF
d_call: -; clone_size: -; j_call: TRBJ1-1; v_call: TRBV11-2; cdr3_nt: TGTGCCAGCAGCTTTACGACAGGCACTGAAGCTTTCTTT; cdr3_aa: CASSFTTGTEAFF
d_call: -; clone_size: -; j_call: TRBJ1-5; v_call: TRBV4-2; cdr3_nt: TGTGCCAGCAGCCAAGGTGATCAGCCCCAGCATTTT; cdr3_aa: CASSQGDQPQHF
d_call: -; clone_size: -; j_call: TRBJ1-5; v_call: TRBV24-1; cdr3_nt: TGTGCCACCAGTGATTTATCTACAGTGCATTTT; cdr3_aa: CATSDLSTVHF
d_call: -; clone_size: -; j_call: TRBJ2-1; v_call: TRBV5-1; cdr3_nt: TGCGCCAGCAGCTCCCGACAAGGAGGGTACAATGAGCAGTTCTTC; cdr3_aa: CASSSRQGGYNEQFF
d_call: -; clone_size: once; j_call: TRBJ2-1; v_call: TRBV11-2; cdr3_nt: TGTGCCAGCAGCTTCGGATCCGAGAGCGGCAATGAGCAGTTCTTC; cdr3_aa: CASSFGSESGNEQFF
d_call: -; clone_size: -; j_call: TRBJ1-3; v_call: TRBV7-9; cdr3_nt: TGTGCCGTCCTAGGCTTCTCTGGAAACACCATATATTTT; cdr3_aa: CAVLGFSGNTIYF
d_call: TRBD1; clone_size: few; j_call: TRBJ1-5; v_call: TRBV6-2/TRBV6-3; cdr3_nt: TGTGCCAGCAGTTACTCCCCGGGGCAGGGGGGTAGCAATCAGCCCCAGCATTTT; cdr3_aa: CASSYSPGQGGSNQPQHF
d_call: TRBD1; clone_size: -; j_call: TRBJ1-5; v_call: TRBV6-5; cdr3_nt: TGTGCCAGCAAACCGGACAGGGTCCAATGGCAGCCCCAGCATTTT; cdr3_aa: CASKPDRVQWQPQHF